The 20 T cell receptor beta chains listed next were all sequenced from one sample in a study of control samples from healthy donors and cancer patients (dated by TCRdb to 2020 to 2022). The protocol used for the library was the immunoSEQ multiplex PCR assay. The clones in this table, taken by TCRdb from immuneACCESS, are in-frame only. Not every clone is retained; where verified, under half of the shortfall comes from an unresolved V gene, and the cause of the rest is unknown. The sample contains about 120,000 clones, approximately 90% of them found a single time. The top ten clonotypes cover roughly 3.3% of the sample. Sequencing input: blood. The origin of the receptors is a man between 40 and 49 years old in good health.

The chain carries TRBV13 and TRBJ2-7; 10 positions match TRBD1. V trimming: 2 bases; J trimming: 5 bases; junction bases outside the gene matches: 6. CDR1 and CDR2 (germline): PRHDT, FYEKMQ (reference sequence). The CDR3 consists of 15 residues. The CDR3 here is CASSLYGTGVHEQYF. CDR3 DNA: TGTGCCAGCAGCTTATACGGGACAGGGGTCCACGAGCAGTACTTC. The entire variable domain, with the rest obtained from reference TRBV13 and TRBJ2-7, is as follows: AAGVIQSPRHLIKEKRETATLKCYPIPRHDTVYWYQQGPGQDPQFLISFYEKMQSDKGSIPDRFSAQQFSDYHSELNMSSLELGDSALYFCASSLYGTGVHEQYFGPGTRLTVT.

The V call is TRBV24-1, the J call TRBJ2-7, with 9 bases fitting TRBD1. The V segment lost 3 bases and the J segment 3 bases; nucleotides outside the gene matches: 11. The germline V gene has CDR1 KGHDR and CDR2 SFDVKD. CDR3 length: 17 amino acids. The chain's CDR3 is CATSDAPGQGSGYEQYF. The CDR3 coding sequence is TGTGCCACCAGTGATGCACCGGGACAGGGATCCGGCTACGAGCAGTACTTC.

In this sample, this clone turned up a few times. The J gene is TRBJ1-5, the V gene TRBV6-2 or TRBV6-3; D uncertain. The CDR3 is made up of 15 amino acids. Germline V gene lookup returns CDR1 MNHEY and CDR2 SVGEGT. Trimming removed 6 bases from V and 2 bases from J, with 14 bases in between. CDR3 sequence (DNA): TGTGCCAGCAGCTCCCTGCATGGGGGCAATCAGCCCCAGCATTTT. It encodes CASSSLHGGNQPQHF.

The rearrangement links TRBV5-1 to TRBJ2-4; 11 bases fit TRBD2. The CDR3 has 20 residues. V shed 0 bases and J 0 bases; nucleotides not matched to a gene: 11. CDR1 and CDR2 (germline): SGHRS, YFSETQ. CDR3 sequence: CASSLGSSGGYELAKNIQYF. The DNA for the CDR3 is TGCGCCAGCAGCTTGGGGTCTAGCGGGGGGTATGAACTAGCCAAAAACATTCAGTACTTC.

The gene calls are TRBV5-5 and TRBJ2-5; D is tentatively TRBD1 or TRBD2 (7 bases each). The CDR3 runs to 13 residues. Germline CDR1 and CDR2: SGHKS and YYEKEE (reference sequence). V shed 6 bases and J shed 4 bases, with 13 bases lying between them. DNA for the CDR3: TGTGCCAGCACCAGGGGGGGCCGAGAGACCCAGTACTTC. Residues: CASTRGGRETQYF. The full variable domain, its missing parts supplied by reference TRBV5-5 and TRBJ2-5, is DAGVTQSPTHLIKTRGQQVTLRCSPISGHKSVSWYQQVLGQGPQFIFQYYEKEERGRGNFPDRFSARQFPNYSSELNVNALLLGDSALYLCASTRGGRETQYFGPGTRLLVL.

The V and J genes are TRBV30 and TRBJ2-1; 8 nucleotides align to TRBD2. The trim removed 0 bases at V and 0 bases at J, leaving 7 bases unmatched. CDR3 length equals 17 residues. Germline values: CDR1 GTSNPN, CDR2 SVGIG (reference sequence). The CDR3 coding sequence is TGTGCCTGGAGTGTAGCTAGCGGGTTTAGCTCCTACAATGAGCAGTTCTTC. Translated, it gives CAWSVASGFSSYNEQFF.

Here the CDR3 DNA reads TGTGCCTGGAGTAACGCACAGTACAGGGGAGAGCAGTACTTC. This translates into CAWSNAQYRGEQYF. This chain uses TRBV30 with TRBJ2-7, with TRBD1 matching over 7 bases. V lost 2 bases, J lost 7 bases, and 11 bases stayed unmatched. Germline loops: CDR1 GTSNPN, CDR2 SVGIG (reference sequence). This CDR3 has 14 residues.

This chain connects TRBV6-2 or TRBV6-3 to TRBJ2-5; D not certain. Germline V gives CDR1 MNHEY, CDR2 SVGEGT. Trimming shortened V by 2 bases and J by 9 bases, and 13 bases separated the two germline ends. The CDR3 covers 13 residues. CDR3 sequence (DNA): TGTGCCAGCAGTTACGATTCAGTCGGGTCCCAGTACTTC. It is translated as CASSYDSVGSQYF.

The chain combines TRBV11-2 with TRBJ2-2; D gene ambiguous. In germline, CDR1 is SGHAT, CDR2 FQNNGV. The ends were cut back, 5 bases at V and 6 bases at J, with 19 bases in the middle. This CDR3 comprises 16 residues. CDR3 coding DNA: TGTGCCAGCAGCCCAGACACGTTCCGGGTGTCCGGGGAGCTGTTTTTT. Residues: CASSPDTFRVSGELFF. Full variable domain (rest looked up from reference TRBV11-2 and TRBJ2-2): EAGVAQSPRYKIIEKRQSVAFWCNPISGHATLYWYQQILGQGPKLLIQFQNNGVVDDSQLPKDRFSAERLKGVDSTLKIQPAKLEDSAVYLCASSPDTFRVSGELFFGEGSRLTVL.

CDR3 DNA sequence: TGCGCCAGCAGCAGGGATAGCAATCAGCCCCAGCATTTT. Protein: CASSRDSNQPQHF. The genes are TRBV5-1 and TRBJ1-5; unclear D gene. There are 13 residues in the CDR3. Germline CDR1 and CDR2: SGHRS and YFSETQ. The V gene lost 4 bases and the J gene lost 0 bases, with 5 bases spanning the gap. The full variable domain, completed using reference TRBV5-1 and TRBJ1-5, is KAGVTQTPRYLIKTRGQQVTLSCSPISGHRSVSWYQQTPGQGLQFLFEYFSETQRNKGNFPGRFSGRQFSNSRSEMNVSTLELGDSALYLCASSRDSNQPQHFGDGTRLSIL.

The rearrangement joins TRBV15 to TRBJ2-1; the match to TRBD2 covers 9 bases. This CDR3 is 17 amino acids long. Unmatched junction bases numbered 7, after V lost 1 base and J lost 3 bases. Germline V gene lookup returns CDR1 LNHNV and CDR2 YYDKDF (reference sequence). The CDR3 coding sequence is TGTGCCACCAGCAGAGCAAGCGGGGGGACCCTCTACAATGAGCAGTTCTTC. It translates to CATSRASGGTLYNEQFF. The full variable domain, in which reference TRBV15 and TRBJ2-1 provide the parts outside the CDR3, is DAMVIQNPRYQVTQFGKPVTLSCSQTLNHNVMYWYQQKSSQAPKLLFHYYDKDFNNEADTPDNFQSRRPNTSFCFLDIRSPGLGDTAMYLCATSRASGGTLYNEQFFGPGTRLTVL.

V and J are TRBV7-8 and TRBJ2-2; the D is unclear. Per germline, CDR1 SGHVS and CDR2 FQNEAQ. V was cut by 1 base and J by 5 bases, with 8 bases left in between. This CDR3 contains 14 residues. The CDR3 sequence is CASSLVWVTGELFF. CDR3 DNA sequence: TGTGCCAGCAGCTTAGTTTGGGTAACCGGGGAGCTGTTTTTT.

The CDR3 here is CATSRDQITEAFF. CDR3 sequence (DNA): TGTGCCACCAGCAGAGATCAAATCACTGAAGCTTTCTTT. The chain combines TRBV15 with TRBJ1-1; D gene ambiguous. Between the trimmed V and J ends, which lost 0 bases and 4 bases, there was a span of 6 bases. This CDR3 region has 13 residues. CDR1 is LNHNV and CDR2 is YYDKDF in the germline V gene (reference sequence). Variable domain in full (rest from reference TRBV15 and TRBJ1-1): DAMVIQNPRYQVTQFGKPVTLSCSQTLNHNVMYWYQQKSSQAPKLLFHYYDKDFNNEADTPDNFQSRRPNTSFCFLDIRSPGLGDTAMYLCATSRDQITEAFFGQGTRLTVV.

This clone was picked up a small number of times. The chain couples TRBV15 to TRBJ2-7; unclear D gene. CDR3 length equals 13 residues. Germline-derived CDR1 and CDR2 are LNHNV and YYDKDF (reference sequence). V lost 1 base and J lost 6, with 10 bases in between. The DNA for the CDR3 is TGTGCCACCAGCAGAGTAGTCGGCTCCGAGCAGTACTTC. Translated, it gives CATSRVVGSEQYF.

This clone showed up just once. The J gene is TRBJ2-2, the V gene TRBV19; 8 bases match TRBD2. In germline, CDR1 is LNHDA, CDR2 SQIVND (reference sequence). J lost 6 bases, V lost 0 bases, and 9 bases had no gene match. This CDR3 comprises 17 residues. CDR3: CASSIDRAGGVAGELFF. The CDR3, as DNA: TGTGCCAGTAGTATAGATCGGGCGGGGGGCGTCGCCGGGGAGCTGTTTTTT.

Regarding this clone: Other nucleotide sequences from this sample produce the same CDR3. The V call is TRBV4-2, the J call TRBJ1-1, with D perhaps TRBD1 (5 bases). CDR1 is LGHNA, CDR2 YNFKEQ, per germline. Trimming took off 1 base at V and 1 base at J, with 7 bases between the two ends. The CDR3 length is 14 residues. This chain's CDR3 is CASSQVGGNTEAFF. CDR3 DNA sequence: TGTGCCAGCAGCCAAGTTGGGGGGAACACTGAAGCTTTCTTT.

J is TRBJ1-4 and V is TRBV5-6, with D maybe TRBD1 (5 bases). CDR1 and CDR2 from the germline V gene are SGHDT and YYEEEE. The CDR3 totals 15 residues. Trimming cost V 0 bases and J 10 bases, with 16 bases left between them. The CDR3 nucleotides read TGTGCCAGCAGCTTGGGATCAACCTTCGGGGGAAAACTGTTTTTT. Translation: CASSLGSTFGGKLFF.

V gene TRBV5-1 combines with J gene TRBJ1-6; TRBD1 matches at 11 bases. The CDR3 sequence is 16 residues long. Unmatched junction bases numbered 7, after V lost 4 bases and J lost 7 bases. Germline assignment: CDR1 SGHRS and CDR2 YFSETQ. In nucleotides, the CDR3 is TGCGCCAGCAGCGGGGGCCGGGACAGGGGGAATTCACCCCTCCACTTT. Residues: CASSGGRDRGNSPLHF. Full variable domain (remainder filled in from reference TRBV5-1 and TRBJ1-6): KAGVTQTPRYLIKTRGQQVTLSCSPISGHRSVSWYQQTPGQGLQFLFEYFSETQRNKGNFPGRFSGRQFSNSRSEMNVSTLELGDSALYLCASSGGRDRGNSPLHFGNGTRLTVT.

This chain links TRBV30 with TRBJ1-1, with unresolved D. Germline CDR1 and CDR2: GTSNPN and SVGIG (reference sequence). Trimming took 0 bases from V and 3 from J, leaving 11 bases between them. The CDR3 contains 14 residues. The CDR3 sequence is CAWSVQGRYTEAFF. The DNA of the CDR3 is TGTGCCTGGAGTGTCCAAGGACGGTACACTGAAGCTTTCTTT.

This chain connects TRBV4-1 to TRBJ1-1; D remains ambiguous. Germline V CDR1 and CDR2: MGHRA, YSYEKL. This CDR3 comprises 13 residues. V lost 2 bases to trimming and J lost 0 bases, with 4 bases between them. In DNA form, the CDR3 reads TGCGCCAGCAGCCAACATCTGAACACTGAAGCTTTCTTT. This translates into CASSQHLNTEAFF.